The 3 T cell receptor beta chains in this list originate from one sample, sequenced in a study of cytomegalovirus exposure and HLA in healthy donors. Primers for the PCR totalled 60 Vbeta and 13 Jbeta. The protocol was immunoSEQ multiplex PCR, while the TCRdb copy is restricted to in-frame clones and leaves out a portion. The sample yields about 140,000 clones, approximately 88% seen once. Sequencing was performed on PBMCs. The receptors derive from a woman in her thirties or forties in good health and CMV-seronegative.

This clone was recorded a few times. The junction departs from the called germline gene at one end, perhaps through a read error. The chain carries TRBV7-9 and TRBJ1-2, with D possibly TRBD1 on 5 matching bases. The CDR3 spans 15 residues. Per the germline V gene, CDR1 is SEHNR and CDR2 is FQNEAQ (reference sequence). In DNA form, the CDR3 reads TGTTCCAGCAGCCGTTTTACAGCAGGGTCGTATGGCTACACCTTC. Translated: CSSSRFTAGSYGYTF.

This sequence joins TRBV28 and TRBJ2-5; D possibly corresponds to TRBD1 (6 bases). Germline V gene data show CDR1 as MDHEN and CDR2 as SYDVKM. V dropped 4 bases and J dropped 4 bases, with 13 bases sitting between them. CDR3 length: 14 residues. The CDR3 here is CASSSKTGLETQYF. CDR3 coding DNA: TGTGCCAGCAGTTCGAAGACAGGCTTAGAGACCCAGTACTTC.

J is TRBJ1-1 and V is TRBV6-1, with 9 nucleotides matching TRBD1. CDR1 MNHNS and CDR2 SASEGT come from the germline V gene. J gave up 6 bases and V 5 bases, and 10 bases lay outside the gene matches. The CDR3 sequence is 15 residues long. In DNA form, the CDR3 reads TGTGCCAGCAGTTCCGGGACAGGGTTTCGGTCTGAAGCTTTCTTT. This gives the protein CASSSGTGFRSEAFF.